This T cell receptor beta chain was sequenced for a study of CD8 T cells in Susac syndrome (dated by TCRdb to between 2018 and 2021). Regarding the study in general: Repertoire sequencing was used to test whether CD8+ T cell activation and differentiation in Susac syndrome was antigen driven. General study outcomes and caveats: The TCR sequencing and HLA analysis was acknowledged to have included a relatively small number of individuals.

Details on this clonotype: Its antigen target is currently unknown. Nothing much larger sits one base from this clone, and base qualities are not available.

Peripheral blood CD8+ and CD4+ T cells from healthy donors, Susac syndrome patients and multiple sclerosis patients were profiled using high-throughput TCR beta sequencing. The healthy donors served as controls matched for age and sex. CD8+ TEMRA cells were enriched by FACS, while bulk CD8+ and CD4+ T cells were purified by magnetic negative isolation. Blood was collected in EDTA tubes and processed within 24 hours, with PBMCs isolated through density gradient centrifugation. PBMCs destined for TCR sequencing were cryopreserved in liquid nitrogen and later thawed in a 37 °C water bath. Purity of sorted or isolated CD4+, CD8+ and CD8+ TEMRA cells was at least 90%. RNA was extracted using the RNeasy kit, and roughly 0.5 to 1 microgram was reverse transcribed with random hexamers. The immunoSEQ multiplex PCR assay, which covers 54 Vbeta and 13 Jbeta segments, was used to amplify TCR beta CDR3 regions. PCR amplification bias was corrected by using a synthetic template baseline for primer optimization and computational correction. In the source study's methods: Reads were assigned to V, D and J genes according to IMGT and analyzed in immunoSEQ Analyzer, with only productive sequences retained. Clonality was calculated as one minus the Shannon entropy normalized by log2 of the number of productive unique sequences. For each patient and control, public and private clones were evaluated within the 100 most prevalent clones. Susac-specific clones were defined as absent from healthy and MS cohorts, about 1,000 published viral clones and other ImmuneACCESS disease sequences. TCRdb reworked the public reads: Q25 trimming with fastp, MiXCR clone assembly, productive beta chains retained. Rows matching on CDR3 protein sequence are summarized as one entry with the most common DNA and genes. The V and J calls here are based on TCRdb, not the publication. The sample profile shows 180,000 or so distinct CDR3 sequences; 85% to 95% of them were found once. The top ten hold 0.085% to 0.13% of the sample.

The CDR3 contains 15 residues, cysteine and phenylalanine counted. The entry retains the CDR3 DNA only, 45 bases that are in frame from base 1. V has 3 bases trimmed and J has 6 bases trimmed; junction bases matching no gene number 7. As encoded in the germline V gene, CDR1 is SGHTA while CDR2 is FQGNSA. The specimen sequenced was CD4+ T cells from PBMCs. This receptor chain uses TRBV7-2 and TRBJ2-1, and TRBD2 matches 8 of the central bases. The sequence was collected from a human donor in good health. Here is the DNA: TGTGCCAGCAGCTTCATGGCGGGAGGCCCCAATGAGCAGTTCTTC. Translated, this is CASSFMAGGPNEQFF.